These 19 T cell receptor beta chains share one sample of origin, sequenced in a study of cytomegalovirus exposure and HLA in healthy donors. This table comes from immunoSEQ multiplex PCR, and its TCRdb copy is limited to in-frame clones, with some not included. Found here are 70,000 or so clones, approximately 94% of them singletons; the top ten hold 1%. The source material was PBMCs. The receptor set was obtained from a woman under 30 in good health and CMV-seronegative.

The V and J genes are TRBV9 and TRBJ1-4; D is unclear. Germline CDR1 reads SGDLS; CDR2 reads YYNGEE. Trimming left V 7 bases short and J 0 bases short, with 19 bases between. The CDR3 runs to 17 residues. CDR3 protein: CASSRGGTFATNEKLFF. CDR3 nucleotides: TGTGCCAGCTCACGCGGCGGAACCTTTGCAACTAATGAAAAACTGTTTTTT. Using reference TRBV9 and TRBJ1-4 for the parts outside the CDR3, the full variable domain is DSGVTQTPKHLITATGQRVTLRCSPRSGDLSVYWYQQSLDQGLQFLIQYYNGEERAKGNILERFSAQQFPDLHSELNLSSLELGDSALYFCASSRGGTFATNEKLFFGSGTQLSVL.

J is TRBJ2-7 and V is TRBV10-1; 12 bases map to TRBD1. J gave up 2 bases and V 4 bases, and 3 bases lay outside the gene matches. This CDR3 contains 15 residues. Germline-derived CDR1 and CDR2 are WNHNN and SYGVQD (reference sequence). CDR3 DNA: TGCGCCAGCAGTGGGGGACAGGGGGCGGCCTACGAGCAGTACTTC. Amino acids: CASSGGQGAAYEQYF.

The rearrangement uses TRBV11-1 and TRBJ2-5, with TRBD1 matching 9 bases. The CDR3 consists of 17 residues. Germline V gene sequence: CDR1 SGHAT, CDR2 FQDESV (reference sequence). Unmatched junction bases numbered 9, after V lost 2 bases and J lost 2 bases. The CDR3, as DNA: TGTGCCAGCAGCTTACATGGGGACAGGGTTTATCAAGAGACCCAGTACTTC. Translated, it gives CASSLHGDRVYQETQYF.

The rearrangement joins TRBV7-9 to TRBJ2-1; 7 positions match TRBD1. The CDR3 contains 13 residues. V dropped 4 bases and J dropped 9; count of bases not matched to a gene: 6. CDR1 is SEHNR and CDR2 is FQNEAQ in the germline V gene (reference sequence). The CDR3, as DNA: TGTGCCAGCAGCTCCACAGGGGTGGGTGAGCAGTTCTTC. It yields the protein CASSSTGVGEQFF.

This chain connects TRBV27 to TRBJ2-1, with 7 bases identical to TRBD1. After removal of 1 base from V and 2 bases from J, the junction contained 8 bases not matched to a gene. Germline CDR1 is MNHEY and CDR2 is SMNVEV (reference sequence). This CDR3 contains 17 residues. CDR3 amino acids: CASSLFPGGDTYNEQFF. The CDR3 region has the DNA TGTGCCAGCAGTTTATTCCCAGGGGGAGATACCTACAATGAGCAGTTCTTC.

This clone was seen a single time. This sequence joins TRBV7-8 and TRBJ2-1; TRBD1 might be the D (5 bases). V was shortened by 1 base and J by 5 bases, with 6 bases between the two germline ends. In germline, CDR1 is SGHVS, CDR2 FQNEAQ. This CDR3 has 13 amino acids. In nucleotides, the CDR3 is TGTGCCAGCAGCTTAGGACAGAACAATGAGCAGTTCTTC. Translated: CASSLGQNNEQFF.

This clone was seen just once. The V call is TRBV13, the J call TRBJ2-1; D is perhaps TRBD1 (6 bases). This CDR3 comprises 15 residues. V lost 0 bases to trimming and J lost 2 bases, with 8 bases between them. CDR1 is PRHDT and CDR2 is FYEKMQ in the germline V gene (reference sequence). The DNA of the CDR3 is TGTGCCAGCAGCTTAGGGCAGGGGCCCTACAATGAGCAGTTCTTC. Its translation is CASSLGQGPYNEQFF.

The chain couples TRBV2 to TRBJ1-5; D is possibly TRBD1 (5 bases). V was shortened by 2 bases and J by 4 bases, with 18 bases between the two germline ends. The germline V gene has CDR1 SNHLY and CDR2 FYNNEI. This CDR3 region has 17 residues. The CDR3 nucleotides are TGTGCCAGCAGTGAAATTTGGCAGGGTGGTTCAAATCAGCCCCAGCATTTT. Amino acid sequence: CASSEIWQGGSNQPQHF.

The sample holds one count of this clone. The rearrangement uses TRBV28 and TRBJ1-4; a possible D gene is TRBD1 (5 bases). Trimming left V 5 bases short and J 6 bases short, with 13 bases between. This CDR3 is 14 amino acids long. The germline gives CDR1 MDHEN, CDR2 SYDVKM. For the CDR3, the DNA is TGTGCCAGCAGTCCCGGGACTTTGGATGAAAAACTGTTTTTT. This translates into CASSPGTLDEKLFF.

J is TRBJ2-7 and V is TRBV6-4; maybe TRBD2 (6 bases). Germline lookup yields CDR1 MRHNA and CDR2 SNTAGT. The CDR3 spans 14 residues. Trimming removed 4 bases from V and 6 bases from J, with 16 bases in between. DNA for the CDR3: TGTGCCAGCAGTGGGCGGGGCCTACCGGTCGAGCAGTACTTC. Its translation: CASSGRGLPVEQYF.

The genes are TRBV4-1 and TRBJ2-1, with 9 bases identical to TRBD2. The germline V gene has CDR1 MGHRA and CDR2 YSYEKL. V trimming: 6 bases; J trimming: 7 bases; junction bases outside the gene matches: 7. CDR3 length: 14 amino acids. The CDR3 reads CASSLGLALNEQFF. CDR3 coding DNA: TGCGCCAGCAGTCTCGGACTAGCGCTAAATGAGCAGTTCTTC.

This clone has a handful of counts. The genes are TRBV7-9 and TRBJ1-5; TRBD1 aligns across 9 bases. Germline V CDR1 and CDR2: SEHNR, FQNEAQ (reference sequence). The CDR3 consists of 16 residues. Trimming removed 5 bases from V and 5 bases from J; junction bases left unmatched: 10. CDR3 coding DNA: TGTGCCAGCAGCCGGGGACAGGGCGCAATTCATCAGCCCCAGCATTTT. It encodes CASSRGQGAIHQPQHF.

The V and J genes are TRBV18 and TRBJ2-7; 8 bases map to TRBD2. Trimming cost V 3 bases and J 9 bases; bases outside gene matches: 16. The germline V gene has CDR1 KGHSH and CDR2 LQKENI. CDR3 length: 16 residues. The CDR3 DNA sequence: TGTGCCAGCTCACCGACGGGGGGGTCGGGAGGTTCCCCGCAGTACTTC. It translates to CASSPTGGSGGSPQYF.

Here the CDR3 DNA reads TGTGCCAGCACCCCGAGGGGGTCAGGGGCTGGAAACACCATATATTTT. Translated, it gives CASTPRGSGAGNTIYF. The chain employs TRBV9 and TRBJ1-3; D may be TRBD1 (6 bases). Germline CDR1 is SGDLS and CDR2 is YYNGEE. The CDR3 has 16 residues. Trimming pared 6 bases from V and 2 bases from J, leaving 18 bases between.

The chain uses TRBV7-6 and TRBJ2-2, with 13 bases that match TRBD2. There are 18 residues in the CDR3. Germline CDR1 reads SGHVS; CDR2 reads FNYEAQ. With V trimmed by 1 base and J by 0 bases, 2 bases remained unmatched. The CDR3 here is CASSLGTSGGPNTGELFF. The CDR3 bases are TGTGCCAGCAGCTTAGGGACTAGCGGGGGCCCGAACACCGGGGAGCTGTTTTTT.

The rearrangement joins TRBV4-1 to TRBJ2-1, with 12 bases identical to TRBD2. The CDR3 extends over 18 amino acids. Germline CDR1 and CDR2: MGHRA and YSYEKL. Trimming cost V 2 bases and J 12 bases; bases outside gene matches: 17. CDR3 nucleotide sequence: TGCGCCAGCAGCCAAACTCCACCTCCTAGCGGGAGGGCCGGGGGGCAGTTCTTC. This translates into CASSQTPPPSGRAGGQFF.

This chain connects TRBV6-6 to TRBJ1-4; 8 bases map to TRBD1. The V gene's germline CDR1 is MNHNY and CDR2 SVGAGI (reference sequence). The V and J ends lost 5 bases and 6 bases, in that order; junction bases with no gene match: 5. The CDR3 covers 14 residues. CDR3 nucleotide sequence: TGTGCCAGCAGTGACAGGGGAATGGATGAAAAACTGTTTTTT. It translates to CASSDRGMDEKLFF.

The rearrangement uses TRBV25-1 and TRBJ2-5; D may be TRBD1 (6 bases). Germline CDR1 reads MGHDK; CDR2 reads SYGVNS. The CDR3 contains 17 residues. Trimming shortened V by 1 base and J by 2 bases, and 17 bases separated the two germline ends. The CDR3 DNA reads as TGTGCCAGCAGTGAATGGTGGGGAAGGGACAAACAAGAGACCCAGTACTTC. Translating it yields CASSEWWGRDKQETQYF.

This chain connects TRBV19 to TRBJ1-5; tentatively, D is TRBD1 (6 bases). V was trimmed by 6 bases and J by 2 bases, leaving 20 bases between them. The CDR3 is 17 amino acids. Germline lookup yields CDR1 LNHDA and CDR2 SQIVND (reference sequence). The CDR3 DNA reads as TGTGCCAGTAGCCCGACAGGAGAAAATCCTCGCAATCAGCCCCAGCATTTT. Translated, it gives CASSPTGENPRNQPQHF. The full variable domain, in which reference TRBV19 and TRBJ1-5 provide the parts outside the CDR3, is DGGITQSPKYLFRKEGQNVTLSCEQNLNHDAMYWYRQDPGQGLRLIYYSQIVNDFQKGDIAEGYSVSREKKESFPLTVTSAQKNPTAFYLCASSPTGENPRNQPQHFGDGTRLSIL.